This T cell receptor beta chain emerged from a study of shared clonotypes between healthy human individuals (dated by TCRdb to 2019 to 2021). Some background on the complete study: A few men and two women, aged 18 to 49 years, made up the cohort. For each donor, CD4 naive and CD4 memory were each run on three plates, CD8 naive on two plates, and CD8 memory on one plate. Blood TCR repertoires of roughly 5 healthy adults were deeply sequenced to estimate repertoire size and the extent of clonotype sharing between individuals. To increase sequencing depth and limit assay-specific biases, different laboratories used diverse techniques to prepare libraries and sequence TCR repertoires. Leukapheresis yielded between about 0.94 and 8.9 billion PBMCs per donor. What the work shows at the level of the full study, not this receptor alone: Because the study included only a small number of donors, the genetic and exposure-history diversity represented was limited. Only blood was sampled, and tissue TCR repertoires likely differ from those in blood. Estimated clonotype richness was generally larger for naive than for memory subsets. Pairwise subsampling led to the expectation that sequencing depth would affect the degree of clonotype sharing among donors. Compared with non-shared clonotypes, clonotypes shared by all four sorted-subset donors had higher generation probabilities. Across four donors, around 5% of naive CD4, roughly 3.8% of naive CD8, around 2.1% of memory CD4, and 0.4% to 0.45% of memory CD8 clonotypes were shared. Rarefaction of sorted-subset datasets indicated incomplete sequencing despite the large sequencing depth.

Measured from the cysteine to the phenylalanine, the CDR3 is 13 residues long. The entry retains the CDR3 DNA only, 39 bases that are in frame from base 1. V ends up 8 bases short and J 7 bases short, with an unmatched junction base count of 8. CDR1 and CDR2 are drawn from the germline V gene: ENHRY, SYGVKD. Using the deep immunoSEQ assay, TCR CDR3 regions were amplified from genomic DNA by multiplex PCR. Extracted genomic DNA from each cell subset was spread evenly across all wells of several immunoSEQ 96-well plates, with each plate serving as a replicate. For sorted subsets, 150 to 200 ng genomic DNA, equal to 30,000 to 35,000 T cell genomes, was loaded into each replicate PCR. Purified libraries were quantified with a Qubit 3.0 fluorometer, sized on a Bioanalyzer 2100, and re-quantified with the KAPA Library Quantification kit. Every immunoSEQ 96-well plate was sequenced on a dedicated single-read 150-cycle Illumina NextSeq 550 flow cell. Under the source paper's analysis protocol: The immunoSEQ output contained only junctional sequences without quality scores, so filtering could not match that applied to full-length reads. To assign V/J genes and CDR3, sequences were annotated using PyIR, a Python wrapper for IgBLAST v1.9, with IMGT germline references. Reads were removed for weak V/J assignments (E-value above 1e-6), missing CDR3, stop codons, out-of-frame junctions, or ambiguous translated residues. V3J clonotypes were defined as sequences sharing the same inferred V gene, J gene, and CDR3 amino acid sequence. The percentage overlap between two repertoires was calculated by dividing the number of shared unique clonotypes by the size of the smaller repertoire. RTK rarefaction, the Chao1 estimator, and Recon v2.1 estimates of unobserved clonotypes were used to assess repertoire richness. OLGA was used to compute generation probabilities for all TCRbeta clonotypes that the gDNA method yielded from several donors. This is the immuneACCESS table as TCRdb keeps it, with only in-frame sequences that have V and J called. A part of the clones is gone; compared with another copy, unresolved V genes explain less than half, and the rest is unexplained. V and J calls and clone size are copied from that table; D and trimming were computed from the DNA. The sample yields some 2.4 million clones; over 85% were counted once. In total, the top ten clones hold more than 0.35% of the sample.

Healthy HIV-negative adults with no recently reported acute infections or vaccinations were included as donors. Every donor was a Caucasian adult living in Nashville, Tennessee, USA. CD4+ T cells were enriched through magnetic negative selection, after which naive cells were positively selected on CD45RA and the remaining negative fraction served as the memory subset. Blood was collected by leukapheresis, and PBMCs were isolated by Ficoll-Histopaque density gradient centrifugation and then cryopreserved in liquid nitrogen vapor phase. Analytical flow cytometry was used to check the purity and quantity of every magnetically sorted T cell population. From each sorted fraction, genomic DNA was isolated and quantified by UV absorbance on a Nanodrop 2000c. As concerns this clone: The antigen this receptor binds is unknown. There are no base qualities to consult, and no much larger clone falls within one base.

This TCR came from a man between 18 and 29 years old in good health. Some clones in this sample may be carry-over from other donors' samples. What was sequenced was naive CD4+ T cells from PBMCs. The cell subset or site label, as the study defines it: CD45RA+ positively selected. The sequence is built from TRBV10-3 and TRBJ1-2, with TRBD1 identical over 9 junction bases. The CDR3 region reads CAIRDRDHRGYTF. In nucleotides, the sequence is TGTGCCATCCGGGACAGGGACCATCGTGGCTACACCTTC.